Below are 31 T cell receptor beta chains sequenced from a single sample in a study of human T cells and chemical hapten exposure. TCRdb re-called the RACE reads with MiXCR, one entry per CDR3 protein. The sample contains about 52,000 distinct CDR3 sequences, approximately 9.9% of which appear only once. Time point defined: patch test 3, about 24 weeks after DPC sensitization. The treatment denotes: therapeutic diphenylcyclopropenone sensitization with weekly scalp DPC. Sequences were derived from whole blood, sampled in connection with sensitization to the hapten diphenylcyclopropenone (DPC). The source is a woman in her thirties or forties with alopecia areata. Some clones in this sample may be carry-over from other donors' samples.

This clonotype has a count of ten or more. V usage is TRBV6-4 and J usage is TRBJ2-1; possible D gene TRBD1, 5 bases. The CDR3 is 15 residues long. CDR1 and CDR2 from the germline V gene are MRHNA and SNTAGT. The germline V and J ends were trimmed by 0 bases and 7 bases, with 13 bases remaining between them. In DNA, the CDR3 is TGTGCCAGCAGTGACTCGGTGGGGCCGATAAATGAGCAGTTCTTC. Protein: CASSDSVGPINEQFF.

This clonotype appeared once. The CDR3 loop reads CASSYSAGKIRYEQYF. The CDR3 nucleotides are TGTGCCAGCAGTTACTCAGCCGGGAAGATCCGATACGAGCAGTACTTC. The chain joins TRBV6-2 or TRBV6-3 to TRBJ2-7; D perhaps matches TRBD2 (5 bases). The length of the CDR3 is 16 residues. Trimming shortened V by 0 bases and J by 4 bases, and 16 bases separated the two germline ends. Germline CDR1 reads MNHEY; CDR2 reads SVGEGT.

In the case of this clonotype: A read error may be the cause here, since a much bigger clone is one base away. J is TRBJ2-3 and V is TRBV12-3 or TRBV12-4; D is undetermined. This CDR3 contains 12 residues. V lost 10 bases, J lost 3 bases, and 11 bases lay in between. CDR3 nucleotides: TGTGCCACGACAAGGATGACAGATACGCAGTATTTT. Translating it yields CATTRMTDTQYF.

This clonotype was recorded a few times. The rearrangement links TRBV7-2 to TRBJ2-3, with D uncertain. V was shortened by 1 base and J by 4 bases, with 6 bases between the two germline ends. Germline loops: CDR1 SGHTA, CDR2 FQGNSA. The length of the CDR3 is 13 residues. The CDR3 loop is CASSLGSPDTQYF. The DNA of the CDR3 is TGTGCCAGCAGCTTAGGTAGCCCAGATACGCAGTATTTT.

There are a few counts of this clonotype. This chain joins TRBV11-3 and TRBJ2-2, with D tentatively TRBD1 (6 bases). Per germline, CDR1 SGHNT and CDR2 YENEEA. V lost 5 bases, J lost 0 bases, and 13 bases lay in between. This CDR3 spans 16 amino acids. DNA for the CDR3: TGTGCCAGCAGCCAGGGACAACCACCGAACACCGGGGAGCTGTTTTTT. Translation gives CASSQGQPPNTGELFF. The full variable domain, with the rest looked up from reference TRBV11-3 and TRBJ2-2, is EAGVVQSPRYKIIEKKQPVAFWCNPISGHNTLYWYLQNLGQGPELLIRYENEEAVDDSQLPKDRFSAERLKGVDSTLKIQPAELGDSAVYLCASSQGQPPNTGELFFGEGSRLTVL.

This clonotype has just a few counts. The chain carries TRBV13 and TRBJ1-1; D perhaps matches TRBD1 (6 bases). The CDR3 loop spans 12 amino acids. V was clipped by 5 bases and J by 5 bases, with 9 bases between them. Germline V CDR1 and CDR2: PRHDT, FYEKMQ (reference sequence). The CDR3, as DNA: TGTGCCAGCAGCGAAACAGGGACTGAAGCTTTCTTT. The encoded protein is CASSETGTEAFF.

This clonotype was recorded many times. At one boundary the junction diverges from the germline segment, which might be a read error. The V call is TRBV20-1, the J call TRBJ2-5; no firm D call. CDR1 and CDR2 from the germline V gene are DFQATT and SNEGSKA (reference sequence). This CDR3 is built from 11 residues. DNA for the CDR3: TGCAGTGGGGCGGACCACGAGACCCAGTACTTC. This translates into CSGADHETQYF.

In its sample, this clonotype ranks as medium-sized. The chain employs TRBV21-1 and TRBJ1-1; the table's D call, TRBD1, has no DNA check behind it. TRBV21-1 is tagged as a pseudogene. CDR3 size: 17 residues. For the CDR3, the DNA is TGTGCCAGCAGCAAAGGGGGGCCGGGACAAATGAACACTGAAGCTTTCTTT. Translation gives CASSKGGPGQMNTEAFF.

The sample holds many counts of this clonotype. The V and J genes are TRBV6-6 and TRBJ2-3; D uncertain. The V end lost 0 bases, the J end lost 2 bases, and 15 bases lay between the germline ends. The CDR3 is 17 amino acids. Per germline, CDR1 MNHNY and CDR2 SVGAGI (reference sequence). In nucleotides, the CDR3 is TGTGCCAGCAGTTACTCGCCGCCCGGAACGATCACAGATACGCAGTATTTT. It yields the protein CASSYSPPGTITDTQYF.

V usage is TRBV4-1 and J usage is TRBJ2-2; D uncertain. Germline values: CDR1 MGHRA, CDR2 YSYEKL. Between the trimmed V and J ends, which lost 0 bases and 6 bases, there was a span of 5 bases. CDR3 length: 13 residues. CDR3 residues: CASSQDPSGELFF. CDR3 DNA sequence: TGCGCCAGCAGCCAAGATCCCTCCGGGGAGCTGTTTTTT.

This clonotype was observed many times. The chain couples TRBV6-2 or TRBV6-3 to TRBJ1-1; D might be TRBD1 (6 bases). This CDR3 contains 15 residues. CDR1 and CDR2 from the germline V gene are MNHEY and SVGEGT. V was clipped by 3 bases and J by 0 bases, with 11 bases between them. Here the CDR3 DNA reads TGTGCCAGCAGTTATGGAGGGGACATGAACACTGAAGCTTTCTTT. Translating it yields CASSYGGDMNTEAFF.

V usage is TRBV4-1 and J usage is TRBJ2-3, with D unclear. CDR1 is MGHRA and CDR2 is YSYEKL in the germline V gene. V was shortened by 0 bases and J by 1 base, with 14 bases between the two germline ends. The CDR3 covers 17 residues. The CDR3 spells CASSQDGPQVGTDTQYF. CDR3 coding DNA: TGCGCCAGCAGCCAAGACGGACCCCAGGTTGGCACAGATACGCAGTATTTT.

The genes are TRBV9 and TRBJ2-6, with 7 bases lining up with TRBD1. The CDR3 loop spans 21 amino acids. Germline V gives CDR1 SGDLS, CDR2 YYNGEE. Germline trimming cut 3 bases from V and 0 bases from J; bases unmatched to any gene: 18. The CDR3 reads CASSARQGKGFKGSGANVLTF. CDR3 nucleotides: TGTGCCAGCAGCGCCCGACAGGGTAAGGGATTTAAGGGCTCTGGGGCCAACGTCCTGACTTTC. Together with reference TRBV9 and TRBJ2-6, the CDR3 gives the full variable domain: DSGVTQTPKHLITATGQRVTLRCSPRSGDLSVYWYQQSLDQGLQFLIQYYNGEERAKGNILERFSAQQFPDLHSELNLSSLELGDSALYFCASSARQGKGFKGSGANVLTFGAGSRLTVL.

A remark on this clonotype: A read error may be the cause here, since a much bigger clone is one base away. Likely a read error: the CDR3 ends without its conserved phenylalanine or tryptophan. The chain employs TRBV7-3 and TRBJ2-7, with TRBD1 matching 7 bases. The ends lost 4 bases at V and 7 bases at J; junction bases unmatched: 4. CDR1 and CDR2 from the germline V gene are SGHTA and FQGTGA. The CDR3 sequence is 12 residues long. The CDR3 loop is CASSSGQVEQYS. The CDR3 DNA sequence: TGTGCCAGCAGCTCCGGACAGGTTGAGCAGTACTCC.

This clonotype was observed a few times. The chain recombines TRBV20-1 with TRBJ1-3, with D possibly TRBD1 on 6 matching bases. The germline V gene encodes CDR1 DFQATT and CDR2 SNEGSKA (reference sequence). Trimming removed 4 bases at V and 4 bases at J, with 17 bases between. CDR3 size: 15 residues. The CDR3 spells CSATPGGASGNTIYF. CDR3 sequence (DNA): TGCAGTGCTACCCCCGGGGGCGCGTCGGGAAACACCATATATTTT.

The chain carries TRBV28 and TRBJ2-3; D ambiguous. V was cut by 7 bases and J by 4 bases, with 15 bases left in between. From germline, CDR1 is MDHEN and CDR2 SYDVKM. This CDR3 contains 14 residues. The CDR3 nucleotides read TGTGCCAGCACCTCTCCCCCTAGAGCAGATACGCAGTATTTT. Protein: CASTSPPRADTQYF. The complete variable domain, with remaining parts taken from reference TRBV28 and TRBJ2-3, reads DVKVTQSSRYLVKRTGEKVFLECVQDMDHENMFWYRQDPGLGLRLIYFSYDVKMKEKGDIPEGYSVSREKKERFSLILESASTNQTSMYLCASTSPPRADTQYFGPGTRLTVL.

This clonotype has a handful of counts. The chain joins TRBV2 to TRBJ2-3; 7 bases align to TRBD1. With 3 bases clipped from V and 0 bases from J, the junction kept 3 bases outside the gene matches. Per the germline V gene, CDR1 is SNHLY and CDR2 is FYNNEI. CDR3 length: 15 residues. This CDR3 reads CASSEDRPSTDTQYF. The CDR3 region has the DNA TGTGCCAGCAGTGAGGACAGGCCTAGCACAGATACGCAGTATTTT. Full variable domain (missing parts from reference TRBV2 and TRBJ2-3): EPEVTQTPSHQVTQMGQEVILRCVPISNHLYFYWYRQILGQKVEFLVSFYNNEISEKSEIFDDQFSVERPDGSNFTLKIRSTKLEDSAMYFCASSEDRPSTDTQYFGPGTRLTVL.

A few counts support this clonotype. The chain employs TRBV7-3 and TRBJ2-7; D gene ambiguous. Germline-derived CDR1 and CDR2 are SGHTA and FQGTGA. The CDR3 consists of 16 residues. Trimming removed 1 base from V and 2 bases from J, with 15 bases in between. The CDR3 region has the DNA TGTGCCAGCAGCTTAAGCTTGGCTCGTCTGGCCTACGAGCAGTACTTC. It is translated as CASSLSLARLAYEQYF.

V gene TRBV28 combines with J gene TRBJ2-5; D possibly corresponds to TRBD1 (6 bases). CDR1 and CDR2 (germline): MDHEN, SYDVKM. Trimming removed 8 bases at V and 0 bases at J, with 13 bases between. The CDR3 length is 14 residues. DNA of the CDR3: TGTGCCAGCGCGTTGACAGGCCACCAAGAGACCCAGTACTTC. As protein: CASALTGHQETQYF. The complete variable domain, with remaining parts taken from reference TRBV28 and TRBJ2-5, reads DVKVTQSSRYLVKRTGEKVFLECVQDMDHENMFWYRQDPGLGLRLIYFSYDVKMKEKGDIPEGYSVSREKKERFSLILESASTNQTSMYLCASALTGHQETQYFGPGTRLLVL.

The chain carries TRBV30 and TRBJ1-1; D unresolved. Germline-derived CDR1 and CDR2 are GTSNPN and SVGIG (reference sequence). Trimming cost V 0 bases and J 0 bases, with 8 bases left between them. The CDR3 sequence is 14 residues long. Here the CDR3 reads CAWSVGRLNTEAFF. For the CDR3, the DNA is TGTGCCTGGAGTGTAGGACGTTTGAACACTGAAGCTTTCTTT.

J is TRBJ2-3 and V is TRBV5-4, with TRBD2 identical over 9 bases. The germline CDR1 and CDR2 sequences are SGHNT and YYREEE (reference sequence). The CDR3 extends over 15 amino acids. V lost 2 bases and J lost 5; bases outside the gene matches: 6. This chain's CDR3 is CASSLFGLAQDTQYF. The CDR3 DNA is TGTGCCAGCAGCTTATTCGGACTAGCGCAAGATACGCAGTATTTT.

A few counts support this clonotype. The rearrangement links TRBV12-5 to TRBJ2-2; D perhaps matches TRBD1 (5 bases). Germline loops: CDR1 LGHNT, CDR2 FRNRAP. The CDR3 loop spans 15 amino acids. V dropped 1 base and J dropped 8 bases, with 14 bases sitting between them. The CDR3 sequence: CASGLGQGSEGELFF. The CDR3 nucleotides are TGTGCTAGTGGTTTGGGCCAGGGTAGTGAAGGGGAGCTGTTTTTT.

The chain combines TRBV30 with TRBJ2-6; D not certain. Germline values: CDR1 GTSNPN, CDR2 SVGIG (reference sequence). V lost 5 bases and J 0 bases, leaving 8 bases between the germline ends. This CDR3 contains 14 residues. The CDR3 protein is CAWATDSGANVLTF. The CDR3 DNA reads as TGTGCCTGGGCAACAGACTCTGGGGCCAACGTCCTGACTTTC.

This clonotype was seen a few times. The V call is TRBV3-1, the J call TRBJ2-6, with D possibly being TRBD2 (6 bases). Germline lookup yields CDR1 LGHDT and CDR2 YNNKEL (reference sequence). This CDR3 region has 17 residues. V was clipped by 3 bases and J by 0 bases, with 12 bases between them. In DNA form, the CDR3 reads TGTGCCAGCAGCCACGTCGGCGGGAACTCTGGGGCCAACGTCCTGACTTTC. This codes for CASSHVGGNSGANVLTF.

V gene TRBV3-1 combines with J gene TRBJ1-4; D not certain. V dropped 1 base and J dropped 7 bases, with 10 bases sitting between them. CDR3 length: 14 residues. CDR1 is LGHDT and CDR2 is YNNKEL in the germline V gene (reference sequence). Written as DNA, the CDR3 is TGTGCCAGCAGCCAAGGGATGGTTGGTGAAAAACTGTTTTTT. Protein sequence: CASSQGMVGEKLFF.

This clonotype has ten or more counts. The chain uses TRBV20-1 and TRBJ2-7; TRBD1 is a possible D gene (5 bases). V was trimmed by 3 bases and J by 5 bases, leaving 17 bases between them. The CDR3 runs to 14 residues. Germline CDR1 is DFQATT and CDR2 is SNEGSKA (reference sequence). The CDR3 DNA is TGCAGTGCTAGTTCCAGGGTGACCAGGGACGAGCAGTACTTC. This encodes CSASSRVTRDEQYF.

This clonotype was seen repeatedly, ten times or more. The gene calls are TRBV7-6 and TRBJ1-3; D uncertain. The CDR3 totals 13 residues. Germline loops: CDR1 SGHVS, CDR2 FNYEAQ. Deletions cut 3 bases from V and 5 bases from J, with 8 bases between. The CDR3 reads CASSLDPRNTIYF. The CDR3 DNA is TGTGCCAGCAGCTTGGACCCGAGAAACACCATATATTTT.

This clonotype has a count of ten or more. CDR3 sequence: CSAWTAGDEQYF. The CDR3 DNA reads TGCAGTGCCTGGACGGCGGGGGACGAGCAGTACTTC. The chain carries TRBV20-1 and TRBJ2-7; 7 bases line up with TRBD2. V lost 6 bases to trimming and J lost 5 bases; unmatched junction nucleotides: 7. CDR1 and CDR2 (germline): DFQATT, SNEGSKA (reference sequence). CDR3 length: 12 residues.

J is TRBJ2-3 and V is TRBV6-4; TRBD2 matches at 7 bases. The CDR3 contains 15 residues. V gave up 3 bases and J gave up 4 bases; unmatched junction bases: 7. Germline loops: CDR1 MRHNA, CDR2 SNTAGT. The CDR3 DNA is TGTGCCAGCAGTGATGGCGGGAGCGGGCCAGATACGCAGTATTTT. This sequence encodes CASSDGGSGPDTQYF.

This clonotype was seen at least ten times. The chain links TRBV10-2 to TRBJ2-7; TRBD2 matches at 11 bases. Per germline, CDR1 WSHSY and CDR2 SAAADI. This CDR3 is built from 15 residues. The V segment lost 5 bases and the J segment 7 bases; nucleotides outside the gene matches: 10. The CDR3 reads CASSSIAGGPGEQYF. The CDR3, as DNA: TGCGCCAGCAGTTCCATAGCGGGGGGGCCTGGAGAGCAGTACTTC.

The chain joins TRBV3-1 to TRBJ1-6, with 9 bases fitting TRBD1. V lost 6 bases, J lost 7 bases, and 7 bases stayed unmatched. Germline V gives CDR1 LGHDT, CDR2 YNNKEL (reference sequence). The CDR3 runs to 15 residues. In nucleotides, the CDR3 is TGTGCCAGCAGGCCCACCACAGGGGGCAATTCACCCCTCCACTTT. It encodes CASRPTTGGNSPLHF. Variable domain in full (rest from reference TRBV3-1 and TRBJ1-6): DTAVSQTPKYLVTQMGNDKSIKCEQNLGHDTMYWYKQDSKKFLKIMFSYNNKELIINETVPNRFSPKSPDKAHLNLHINSLELGDSAVYFCASRPTTGGNSPLHFGNGTRLTVT.